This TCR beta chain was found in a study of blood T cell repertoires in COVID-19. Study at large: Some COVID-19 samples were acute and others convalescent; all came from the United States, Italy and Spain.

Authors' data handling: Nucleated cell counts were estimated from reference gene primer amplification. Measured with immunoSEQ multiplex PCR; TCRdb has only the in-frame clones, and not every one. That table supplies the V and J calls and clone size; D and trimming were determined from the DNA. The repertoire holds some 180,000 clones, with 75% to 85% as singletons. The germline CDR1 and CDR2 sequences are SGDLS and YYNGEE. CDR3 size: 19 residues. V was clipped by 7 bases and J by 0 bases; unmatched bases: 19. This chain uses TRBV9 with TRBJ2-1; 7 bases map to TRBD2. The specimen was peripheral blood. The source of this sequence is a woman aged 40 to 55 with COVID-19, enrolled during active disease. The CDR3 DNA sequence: TGTGCCAGCGCCAATCCGTTGGACGGGAGGCTGAGCTCCTACAATGAGCAGTTCTTC. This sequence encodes CASANPLDGRLSSYNEQFF.